This section outlines one TCR beta chain sequence together with its context. There are a few counts of this clone. This receptor's antigen is unknown. Base qualities are missing; no much larger clone stands one base away. These data originate in a study of beta chain features in type 1 diabetes (dated 2018 in TCRdb). Study-wide context: Mean age, gender distribution, total cell number and subset yield did not differ between patients and healthy donors. A total of roughly 100 million sorted cells were examined across all samples, and the number of cells per subset was strongly correlated with RNA yield. In the study, recently diagnosed type 1 diabetes patients and matched healthy donors were compared on the TCRB repertoires of their sorted circulating CD4+ T cell subsets. Regulatory and stem cell-like memory subsets were obtained from only 8 patients and roughly 8 healthy donors, while naive and central memory subsets were obtained from all 30 or so donors.

General findings and caveats noted by the study authors: Shorter templates might have been favored by PCR, but patient and control samples were amplified and corrected together, so both groups would have been affected equally by any skew. Naive, central memory and regulatory TCRB repertoires appeared to be more similar among patients than among healthy donors. Because cDNA was sequenced instead of genomic DNA, highly expressing activated cells could be over-represented, though the groups showed no difference in activation or CD3 levels. At VDJ recombination sites, patients with type 1 diabetes made fewer insertions and deleted more nucleotides, a pattern implying thymic rearrangement abnormalities. Because the HLA sub-analyses included only small numbers of individuals, any influence of HLA type on TCRB rearrangement was left unresolved. In all four CD4+ subsets, TCRB CDR3 length was moderately but significantly shorter in type 1 diabetes patients.

As encoded in the germline V gene (reference sequence), CDR1 is LNHDA while CDR2 is SQIVND. Trimming leaves V shorter by 6 bases and J shorter by 12 bases, with the junction holding 10 bases beyond the gene matches. Inclusive of the bounding cysteine and phenylalanine, the CDR3 is 13 residues long. Only the CDR3 portion is preserved as DNA: 39 bases, with reading frame beginning at the first base. Each donor gave one peripheral blood draw, averaging roughly 0.11 L, which was collected into heparinised tubes. Naive, central memory, regulatory and stem cell-like memory CD4+ T cells were sorted on a BD FACSAria II using a panel including CD45RO, CCR7, CD25, CD127, CD95 and CD27. All sorted populations exceeded 95% purity. PBMCs were isolated right away by Lymphoprep density gradient centrifugation and were stained directly, without culture. So that batch effects would be minimized, each experiment stained and sorted samples in pairs, pairing one healthy donor with one patient.

The entire amount of isolated RNA was reverse transcribed using the High Capacity cDNA Reverse Transcription Kit, so the sequenced TCRB transcripts were expressed ones. Naive, central memory and regulatory T cell samples underwent deep immunoSEQ sequencing, averaging around 3.7 million total reads per sample. After sorted cells were lysed in RLT buffer, RNA was extracted with DNase-treated RNeasy Micro or Mini kits, with the choice depending on cell number. To prevent cross-contamination, every cell subset was processed on its own, while patient and healthy donor samples were processed together. Using the immunoSEQ multiplex PCR, TCRB sequences were amplified from cDNA into 87-bp fragments spanning the CDR3 region. Amplicons were sequenced on the Illumina HiSeq platform. The study's processing was this. PCR bias was corrected computationally using synthetic template baselines, and reads within Hamming distance 2 were collapsed, with unmergeable singletons discarded. Reads were aligned against IMGT to assign V, D and J genes, CDR3 length and insertions or deletions at six rearrangement sites. Clonotype counts were normalized to sorted cell number within each subset before computing true diversity and Gini coefficients with the tcR R package. Repertoire sharing was quantified using the overlap coefficient calculated on TCRB nucleotide sequences. Out-of-frame TCRB sequences from naive cells were analyzed as a proxy for the pre-selection repertoire. Sourced from immuneACCESS, this table was stored by TCRdb with only in-frame sequences that have V and J called. A share of the clones is absent; for the studies checked, an unresolved V gene accounts for under half, and the remainder has no known explanation. V and J calls and clone size are given by that table; D and trimming were obtained from the DNA. This sample gives 200,000 to 300,000 clones in total; approximately 13% of them show up just once. In total, the top ten clones hold approximately 0.018% of the sample.

Recombination connected TRBV19 to TRBJ2-1, and 8 junctional nucleotides match TRBD1. The sequence was obtained from a man younger than 45 with type 1 diabetes. The sequencing input was naive CD4+ T cells from blood. The cell subset or site tag for this specimen amounts to: true naive CD4+ T cells. CDR3 protein: CASRGTGRGWQFF. The bases are TGTGCCAGTAGGGGGACAGGTCGTGGGTGGCAGTTCTTC.